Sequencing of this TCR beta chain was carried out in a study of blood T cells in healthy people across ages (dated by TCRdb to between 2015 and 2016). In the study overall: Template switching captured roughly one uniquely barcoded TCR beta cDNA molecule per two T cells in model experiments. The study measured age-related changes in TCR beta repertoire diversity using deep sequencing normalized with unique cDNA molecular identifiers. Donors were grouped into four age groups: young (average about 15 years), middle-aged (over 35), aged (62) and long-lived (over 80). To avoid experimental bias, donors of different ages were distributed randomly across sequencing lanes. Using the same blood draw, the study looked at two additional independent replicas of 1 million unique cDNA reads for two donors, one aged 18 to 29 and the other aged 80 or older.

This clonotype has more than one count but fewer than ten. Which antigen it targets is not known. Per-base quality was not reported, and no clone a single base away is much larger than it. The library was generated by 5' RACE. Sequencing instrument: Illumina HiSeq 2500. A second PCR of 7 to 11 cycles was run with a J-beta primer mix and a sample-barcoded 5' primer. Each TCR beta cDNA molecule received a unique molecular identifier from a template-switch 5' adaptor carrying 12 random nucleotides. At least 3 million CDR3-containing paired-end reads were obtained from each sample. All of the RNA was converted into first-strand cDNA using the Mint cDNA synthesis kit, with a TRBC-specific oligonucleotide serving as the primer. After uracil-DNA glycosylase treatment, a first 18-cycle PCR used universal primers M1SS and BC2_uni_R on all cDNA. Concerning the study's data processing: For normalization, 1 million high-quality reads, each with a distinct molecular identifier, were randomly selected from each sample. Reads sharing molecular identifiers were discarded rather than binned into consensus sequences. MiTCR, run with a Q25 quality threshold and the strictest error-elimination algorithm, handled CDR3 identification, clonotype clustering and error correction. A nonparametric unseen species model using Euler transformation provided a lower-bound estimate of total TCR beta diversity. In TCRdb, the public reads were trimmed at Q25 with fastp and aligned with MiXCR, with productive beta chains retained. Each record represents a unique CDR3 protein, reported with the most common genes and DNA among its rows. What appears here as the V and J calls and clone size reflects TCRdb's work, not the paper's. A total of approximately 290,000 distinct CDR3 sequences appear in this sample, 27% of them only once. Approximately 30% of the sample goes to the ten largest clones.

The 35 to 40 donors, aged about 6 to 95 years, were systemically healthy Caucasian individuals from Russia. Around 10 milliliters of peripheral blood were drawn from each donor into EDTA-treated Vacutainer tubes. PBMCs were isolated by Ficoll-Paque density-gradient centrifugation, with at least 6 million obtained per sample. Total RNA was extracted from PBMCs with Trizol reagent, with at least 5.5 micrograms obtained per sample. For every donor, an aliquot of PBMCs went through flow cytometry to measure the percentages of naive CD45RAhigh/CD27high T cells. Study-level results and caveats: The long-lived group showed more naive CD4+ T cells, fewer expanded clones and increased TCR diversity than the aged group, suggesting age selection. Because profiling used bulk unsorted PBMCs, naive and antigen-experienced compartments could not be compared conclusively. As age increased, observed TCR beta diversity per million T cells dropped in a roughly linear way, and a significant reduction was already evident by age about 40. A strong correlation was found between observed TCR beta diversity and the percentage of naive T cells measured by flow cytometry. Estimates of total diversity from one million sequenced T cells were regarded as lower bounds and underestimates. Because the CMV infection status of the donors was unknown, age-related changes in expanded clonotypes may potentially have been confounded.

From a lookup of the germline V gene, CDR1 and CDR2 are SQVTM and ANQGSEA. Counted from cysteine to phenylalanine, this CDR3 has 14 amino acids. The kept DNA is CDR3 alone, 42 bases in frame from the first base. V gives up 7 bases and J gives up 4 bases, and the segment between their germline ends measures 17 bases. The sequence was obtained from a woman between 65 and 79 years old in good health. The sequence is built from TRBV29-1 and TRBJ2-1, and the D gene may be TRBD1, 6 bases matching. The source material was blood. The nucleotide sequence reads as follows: TGCAGCGCCAGGAAAGGACAGAATTACAATGAGCAGTTCTTC. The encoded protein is CSARKGQNYNEQFF.